The 8 T cell receptor beta chains listed next were all sequenced from one sample in a study of regulatory T cells in long-lasting Graves disease. The TCR beta library used iRepertoire HTBI primers with Arm-PCR amplification of CDR3. TCRdb redid the calling of the multiplex PCR reads with MiXCR, one entry per CDR3 protein. The sample yields a few hundred thousand distinct CDR3 sequences, 20% to 25% seen once. This sample's time point: persistent/refractory GD, antithyroid drugs over 5 years with positive TRAb. Isolated PBMC RNA provided the starting material for the TCR library. This specimen was peripheral blood mononuclear cells (PBMCs), taken when the disease was refractory, from a patient treated with antithyroid drugs. The receptors originated from a female donor with Graves disease.

The rearrangement links TRBV20-1 to TRBJ2-5; 7 bases are shared with TRBD1. The J call may not be correct, given that the DNA end is closer to TRBJ2-7. This CDR3 has 15 amino acids. The germline V gene encodes CDR1 DFQATT and CDR2 SNEGSKA (reference sequence). The CDR3 is CSARDPGRGPYEQYF. The CDR3 coding sequence is TGCAGTGCTAGAGATCCGGGAAGGGGGCCCTACGAGCAGTACTTC.

The chain joins TRBV27 to TRBJ1-1; no clear D gene. With 2 bases removed from V and 5 bases from J, the gap between germline ends came to 12 bases. Germline CDR1 MNHEY, CDR2 SMNVEV (reference sequence). The CDR3 spans 14 residues. The CDR3 here is CASSLESGSTEAFF. The CDR3 bases are TGTGCCAGCAGTTTAGAAAGCGGCTCGACTGAAGCTTTCTTT.

V gene TRBV7-2 combines with J gene TRBJ1-4, with D uncertain. V was shortened by 5 bases and J by 0 bases, with 19 bases between the two germline ends. This CDR3 contains 18 residues. The germline V gene encodes CDR1 SGHTA and CDR2 FQGNSA. The CDR3 reads CASSSSGRHSATNEKLFF. CDR3 nucleotides: TGTGCCAGCAGCAGCTCCGGTCGACACTCAGCAACTAATGAAAAACTGTTTTTT.

This clonotype has just a few counts. The DNA for the CDR3 is TGTGCCAGCTCACCAACCCCTTTTGGGGGTACGGGGGAGCAGTACTTC. This translates into CASSPTPFGGTGEQYF. The V call is TRBV18, the J call TRBJ2-7; D may correspond to TRBD1 or TRBD2 (5 bases each). Germline V gene sequence: CDR1 KGHSH, CDR2 LQKENI. Trimming cost V 2 bases and J 7 bases, with 21 bases left between them. This CDR3 has 16 residues.

The V and J genes are TRBV6-1 and TRBJ1-5; no firm D call. Trimming cost V 6 bases and J 9 bases, with 15 bases left between them. CDR3 length: 13 residues. Germline values: CDR1 MNHNS, CDR2 SASEGT. The CDR3 region is CASRPAGRGPQHF. In DNA form, the CDR3 reads TGTGCCAGCAGGCCCGCGGGCCGGGGGCCCCAGCATTTT.

The chain uses TRBV30 and TRBJ2-4; tentative D call: TRBD1 (5 bases). Germline values: CDR1 GTSNPN, CDR2 SVGIG (reference sequence). CDR3 length: 14 amino acids. V shed 5 bases and J shed 1 base, with 12 bases lying between them. The CDR3 spells CAWSDNAAKNIQYF. The CDR3 nucleotides read TGTGCCTGGTCGGACAACGCGGCCAAAAACATTCAGTACTTC.

V usage is TRBV5-1 and J usage is TRBJ2-1; 7 bases match TRBD2. V lost 0 bases and J lost 0; bases outside the gene matches: 3. CDR1 is SGHRS, CDR2 YFSETQ, per germline. This CDR3 region has 16 residues. CDR3 in DNA: TGCGCCAGCAGCTTGGTAAGGACTAGCTCCTACAATGAGCAGTTCTTC. Amino acids: CASSLVRTSSYNEQFF.

CDR3 region: CASTLVRGNEQFF. In DNA form, the CDR3 reads TGTGCCAGCACCTTGGTCAGGGGCAATGAGCAGTTCTTC. The chain joins TRBV7-2 to TRBJ2-1, with D possibly being TRBD1 (6 bases). Germline CDR1 is SGHTA and CDR2 is FQGNSA. Deletions cut 7 bases from V and 6 bases from J, with 13 bases between. The CDR3 runs to 13 residues.